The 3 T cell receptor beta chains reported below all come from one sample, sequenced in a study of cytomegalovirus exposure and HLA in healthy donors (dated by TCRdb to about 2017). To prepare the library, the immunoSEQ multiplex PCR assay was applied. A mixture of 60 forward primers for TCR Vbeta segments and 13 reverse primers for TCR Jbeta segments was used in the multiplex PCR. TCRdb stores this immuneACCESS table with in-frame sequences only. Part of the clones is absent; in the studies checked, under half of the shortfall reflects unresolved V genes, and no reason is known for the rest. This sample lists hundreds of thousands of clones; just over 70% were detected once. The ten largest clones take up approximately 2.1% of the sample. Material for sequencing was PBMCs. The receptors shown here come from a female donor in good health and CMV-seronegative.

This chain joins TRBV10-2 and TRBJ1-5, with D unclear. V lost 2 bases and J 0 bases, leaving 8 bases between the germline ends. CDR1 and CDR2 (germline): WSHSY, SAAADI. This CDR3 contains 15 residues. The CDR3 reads CASSEGDYSNQPQHF. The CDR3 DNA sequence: TGCGCCAGCAGTGAGGGAGACTATAGCAATCAGCCCCAGCATTTT.

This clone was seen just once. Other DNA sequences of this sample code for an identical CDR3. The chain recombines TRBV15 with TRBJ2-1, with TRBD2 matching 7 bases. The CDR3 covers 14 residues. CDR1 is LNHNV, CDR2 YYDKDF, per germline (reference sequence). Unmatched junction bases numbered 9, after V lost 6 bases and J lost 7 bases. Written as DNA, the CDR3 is TGTGCCACCAGTACGGGCGGGAGCGGGAATGAGCAGTTCTTC. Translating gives CATSTGGSGNEQFF.

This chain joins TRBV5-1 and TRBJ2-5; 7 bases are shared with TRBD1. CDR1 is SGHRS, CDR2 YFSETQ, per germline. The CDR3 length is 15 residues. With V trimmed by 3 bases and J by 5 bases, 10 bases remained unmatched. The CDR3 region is CASSSVRQGVETQYF. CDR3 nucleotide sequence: TGCGCCAGCAGCTCGGTAAGACAGGGTGTGGAGACCCAGTACTTC.